Each of the 25 T cell receptor beta chains below was sequenced from the same sample in a study of blood T cell repertoires in COVID-19. This table comes from immunoSEQ multiplex PCR, and its TCRdb copy is limited to in-frame clones, with some not included. Counted here are just under 50,000 clones, approximately 85% occurring once; the ten biggest clones make up approximately 15%. The sequencing sample was made of peripheral blood. The receptor source for this set is a human donor in a cohort sampled during active COVID-19.

The chain employs TRBV4-1 and TRBJ2-7; 11 nucleotides align to TRBD2. Per the germline V gene, CDR1 is MGHRA and CDR2 is YSYEKL. Unmatched junction bases numbered 4, after V lost 2 bases and J lost 1 base. This CDR3 is built from 16 residues. DNA for the CDR3: TGCGCCAGCAGCCAACTCCTAGCGGGAGGTTCCTACGAGCAGTACTTC. Translated, it gives CASSQLLAGGSYEQYF.

The chain uses TRBV5-1 and TRBJ2-7; no firm D call. The CDR3 is 13 amino acids. Trimming removed 2 bases at V and 3 bases at J, with 9 bases between. Looked up from germline, CDR1 is SGHRS and CDR2 is YFSETQ. The DNA for the CDR3 is TGCGCCAGCAGCTTAGAGTATTACTACGAGCAGTACTTC. Amino acids: CASSLEYYYEQYF.

The chain has TRBV24-1 and TRBJ2-5, with 8 positions matching TRBD2. V lost 2 bases, J lost 3 bases, and 7 bases stayed unmatched. In germline, CDR1 is KGHDR, CDR2 SFDVKD. This CDR3 has 16 residues. For the CDR3, the DNA is TGTGCCACCAGTGATTCCCCTATTAGCGGGAAAGAGACCCAGTACTTC. This translates into CATSDSPISGKETQYF.

This sequence joins TRBV4-3 and TRBJ1-1, with D unclear. CDR3 size: 14 residues. V was clipped by 0 bases and J by 10 bases, with 15 bases between them. Germline V lookup: CDR1 LGHNA, CDR2 YSLEER. In nucleotides, the CDR3 is TGCGCCAGCAGCCAAGAATTGACCCGGGTCCGAGCTTTCTTT. Its translation is CASSQELTRVRAFF.

The chain combines TRBV5-1 with TRBJ2-7; 7 bases are shared with TRBD1. The CDR3 consists of 14 residues. Looked up from germline, CDR1 is SGHRS and CDR2 is YFSETQ. The junction had 7 bases not matched to a gene; V was cut back by 0 bases and J by 7 bases. The CDR3, as DNA: TGCGCCAGCAGCTTGGCAACAGGGGTGCGGGAGCAGTACTTC. Its translation is CASSLATGVREQYF.

The J gene is TRBJ1-2, the V gene TRBV25-1, with 8 nucleotides matching TRBD1. V trimming: 4 bases; J trimming: 4 bases; junction bases outside the gene matches: 11. Germline loops: CDR1 MGHDK, CDR2 SYGVNS. The CDR3 length is 16 residues. CDR3 in amino acids: CASSGIRDRSAYGYTF. Here the CDR3 DNA reads TGTGCCAGCAGTGGAATAAGGGACAGGTCCGCCTATGGCTACACCTTC.

The CDR3 spells CASSHRTGGEGYTF. CDR3 DNA sequence: TGTGCCAGCAGCCACCGGACAGGGGGGGAGGGCTACACCTTC. The chain has TRBV5-4 and TRBJ1-2, with TRBD1 identical over 10 bases. After removal of 4 bases from V and 8 bases from J, the junction contained 8 bases not matched to a gene. The germline CDR1 and CDR2 sequences are SGHNT and YYREEE (reference sequence). This CDR3 spans 14 amino acids.

The gene calls are TRBV7-2 and TRBJ1-2; tentative D call: TRBD1 (5 bases). The CDR3 extends over 13 amino acids. Germline V lookup: CDR1 SGHTA, CDR2 FQGNSA. V was pared by 5 bases and J by 3 bases, with 10 bases between. The CDR3 coding sequence is TGTGCCAGCAGCCCCGACAGATACTATGGCTACACCTTC. Protein product: CASSPDRYYGYTF.

CDR3 residues: CSIRYGGTQETQYF. In DNA form, the CDR3 reads TGCAGCATACGTTACGGGGGGACCCAAGAGACCCAGTACTTC. The chain is built from TRBV29-1 and TRBJ2-5, with 7 nucleotides matching TRBD2. Germline loops: CDR1 SQVTM, CDR2 ANQGSEA. The CDR3 runs to 14 residues. V shed 8 bases, J shed 1 base, and the junction held 10 bases outside the gene matches.

This rearrangement joins TRBV18 to TRBJ2-6; D not certain. CDR1 is KGHSH, CDR2 LQKENI, per germline. Deletions cut 2 bases from V and 4 bases from J, with 12 bases between. The CDR3 sequence is 16 residues long. The CDR3 reads CASSPTAASGANVLTF. In DNA, the CDR3 is TGTGCCAGCTCACCAACCGCCGCAAGCGGGGCCAACGTCCTGACTTTC.

This chain joins TRBV12-2 and TRBJ2-3; TRBD2 is taken as the D call from the table, unchecked against the DNA. TRBV12-2 is assigned pseudogene status. This CDR3 has 17 amino acids. The CDR3 coding sequence is TGTGCAAGTCGCTTAGCGGGACTAGCGGGAGTCGCAGATACGCAGTATTTT. It encodes CASRLAGLAGVADTQYF.

In this sample, this clone turned up once. Here the CDR3 DNA reads TGTGCCTGGAGTGTATCTACGAACACTGAAGCTTTCTTT. Amino acid sequence: CAWSVSTNTEAFF. The chain recombines TRBV30 with TRBJ1-1; unclear D gene. V lost 0 bases to trimming and J lost 1 base, with 6 bases between them. The CDR3 spans 13 residues. Per the germline V gene, CDR1 is GTSNPN and CDR2 is SVGIG (reference sequence).

The CDR3, as DNA: TGTGCCAGCAGTGAAGGGGGGGGTCCGGTTGAAAAACTGTTTTTT. Its protein is CASSEGGGPVEKLFF. V usage is TRBV2 and J usage is TRBJ1-4; weak D call: TRBD1 (5 bases). This CDR3 spans 15 amino acids. The V gene lost 1 base and the J gene lost 7 bases, with 13 bases spanning the gap. Germline values: CDR1 SNHLY, CDR2 FYNNEI.

The chain carries TRBV27 and TRBJ2-3, with 8 bases identical to TRBD2. Germline values: CDR1 MNHEY, CDR2 SMNVEV (reference sequence). The ends lost 5 bases at V and 8 bases at J; junction bases unmatched: 9. The CDR3 has 14 residues. CDR3 bases: TGTGCCAGCAGTCCAGAAGCGGGGGCAGGTACGCAGTATTTT. Its translation: CASSPEAGAGTQYF.

The V gene is TRBV5-6, the J gene TRBJ2-3; maybe TRBD2 (6 bases). Trimming pared 1 base from V and 0 bases from J, leaving 9 bases between. This CDR3 is 15 amino acids long. The germline V gene has CDR1 SGHDT and CDR2 YYEEEE. CDR3 sequence reads: CASSLLAVSTDTQYF. The CDR3 coding sequence is TGTGCCAGCAGCTTGTTAGCGGTTAGCACAGATACGCAGTATTTT.

The rearrangement links TRBV28 to TRBJ1-2; no reliable D call. CDR1 MDHEN and CDR2 SYDVKM come from the germline V gene. The CDR3 sequence is 14 residues long. V gave up 2 bases and J gave up 2 bases, with 9 bases separating them. CDR3 residues: CASSLVMRNYGYTF. CDR3 sequence (DNA): TGTGCCAGCAGTTTAGTTATGAGGAACTATGGCTACACCTTC.

V and J are TRBV6-6 and TRBJ1-1; D might be TRBD1 (5 bases). Trimming shortened V by 2 bases and J by 1 base, and 8 bases separated the two germline ends. Germline lookup yields CDR1 MNHNY and CDR2 SVGAGI (reference sequence). The CDR3 sequence is 14 residues long. The CDR3 DNA reads TGTGCCAGCAGTTACAACGGGGGGAACACTGAAGCTTTCTTT. Its translation: CASSYNGGNTEAFF.

In its sample, this clone is medium-sized. The V gene is TRBV11-3, the J gene TRBJ2-2; a weak D match, TRBD1 (5 bases). This CDR3 spans 15 amino acids. Germline loops: CDR1 SGHNT, CDR2 YENEEA. The V and J ends lost 5 bases and 0 bases respectively, with 10 bases between them. The DNA of the CDR3 is TGTGCCAGCAGCCCCAGGGCGGCGAACACCGGGGAGCTGTTTTTT. Protein: CASSPRAANTGELFF. The variable domain in full, completed from reference TRBV11-3 and TRBJ2-2, reads EAGVVQSPRYKIIEKKQPVAFWCNPISGHNTLYWYLQNLGQGPELLIRYENEEAVDDSQLPKDRFSAERLKGVDSTLKIQPAELGDSAVYLCASSPRAANTGELFFGEGSRLTVL.

The chain links TRBV6-5 to TRBJ2-7, with 13 positions matching TRBD2. Per germline, CDR1 MNHEY and CDR2 SVGAGI. This CDR3 spans 13 amino acids. Trimming cost V 10 bases and J 4 bases; bases outside gene matches: 4. In DNA, the CDR3 is TGTGCCACCAGGACTAGCGGGAGTTACGAGCAGTACTTC. It translates to CATRTSGSYEQYF.

The chain couples TRBV9 to TRBJ2-1; 10 nucleotides line up with TRBD2. This CDR3 contains 15 residues. Germline CDR1 reads SGDLS; CDR2 reads YYNGEE. V was clipped by 4 bases and J by 4 bases; unmatched bases: 5. CDR3 nucleotide sequence: TGTGCCAGCAGCTCTAATAGCGGGGGGTACAATGAGCAGTTCTTC. Translating gives CASSSNSGGYNEQFF.

This chain connects TRBV5-5 to TRBJ2-7; 8 bases match TRBD2. Germline CDR1 and CDR2: SGHKS and YYEKEE (reference sequence). Trimming cost V 3 bases and J 5 bases; bases outside gene matches: 10. The CDR3 contains 15 residues. The CDR3 sequence is CASSSGAGVQDEQYF. CDR3 nucleotide sequence: TGTGCCAGCAGCTCCGGAGCGGGAGTCCAGGACGAGCAGTACTTC.

The chain recombines TRBV27 with TRBJ2-5; 11 bases are a match to TRBD1. V shed 6 bases and J 4 bases; nucleotides not matched to a gene: 7. CDR1 MNHEY and CDR2 SMNVEV come from the germline V gene (reference sequence). This CDR3 has 15 residues. For the CDR3, the DNA is TGTGCCAGCAGCTCCGCCGGGACAGGGGGAGAGACCCAGTACTTC. Translated, it gives CASSSAGTGGETQYF.

The sample holds a few counts of this clone. The V call is TRBV5-6, the J call TRBJ1-2; possible D gene TRBD1, 6 bases. The ends were cut back, 0 bases at V and 5 bases at J, with 11 bases in the middle. CDR1 is SGHDT, CDR2 YYEEEE, per germline. This CDR3 is 14 amino acids long. The DNA for the CDR3 is TGTGCCAGCAGCTTGGCCAGACAGGAATATGGCTACACCTTC. This codes for CASSLARQEYGYTF. The full variable domain, its missing parts supplied by reference TRBV5-6 and TRBJ1-2, is DAGVTQSPTHLIKTRGQQVTLRCSPKSGHDTVSWYQQALGQGPQFIFQYYEEEERQRGNFPDRFSGHQFPNYSSELNVNALLLGDSALYLCASSLARQEYGYTFGSGTRLTVV.

The V gene is TRBV6-5, the J gene TRBJ2-1; D may be TRBD1 (6 bases). The CDR3 runs to 15 residues. The germline gives CDR1 MNHEY, CDR2 SVGAGI. V was trimmed by 6 bases and J by 3 bases, leaving 15 bases between them. DNA of the CDR3: TGTGCCAGCAGCCTAGGGGGTAGTATCTACAATGAGCAGTTCTTC. Translated, it gives CASSLGGSIYNEQFF.

The genes are TRBV11-2 and TRBJ2-7, with D perhaps matching TRBD2 (6 bases). Germline assignment: CDR1 SGHAT and CDR2 FQNNGV. The CDR3 runs 14 residues. The V and J ends lost 1 base and 3 bases respectively, with 10 bases between them. The CDR3 DNA reads as TGTGCCAGCAGCTTAGGCGGGGCGCTCTACGAGCAGTACTTC. Its protein is CASSLGGALYEQYF.